This TCR beta chain was captured in a study of blood T cell repertoires in COVID-19. Study overall: Nucleic acid was either cDNA or gDNA, and it came from T cells, B-cell-depleted T cells, or PBMCs.

Assay used: immunoSEQ multiplex PCR; TCRdb lists only in-frame clones, some missing. The sample carries 88,000 or so clones, 85% recorded once. Looked up from germline, CDR1 is SGHTA and CDR2 is FQGTGA. With V trimmed by 5 bases and J by 6 bases, 10 bases remained unmatched. The CDR3 is 16 amino acids. This clonotype was obtained from a man aged 55 to 70 with acute or convalescent COVID-19. Sequenced material: peripheral blood. The chain uses TRBV7-3 and TRBJ2-1; 10 bases are a match to TRBD1. CDR3 residues: CASSRPGQGLRNEQFF. CDR3 DNA sequence: TGTGCCAGCAGCCGTCCGGGACAGGGGTTGCGCAATGAGCAGTTCTTC.